One T cell receptor (beta chain) is described in this entry. The sample belongs to a study of blood T cell repertoires in COVID-19. About the research overall: There were acute and convalescent COVID-19 samples, and they came from the United States, Italy and Spain. T cells, B-cell-depleted T cells, or PBMCs provided the cDNA or gDNA that served as material.

Here immunoSEQ multiplex PCR was the method, and the copy in TCRdb shows in-frame clones only, minus some. The sample yields more than 90,000 clones, under 90% seen once. With V trimmed by 3 bases and J by 7 bases, 5 bases remained unmatched. This CDR3 contains 15 residues. Germline CDR1 is SGHNT and CDR2 is YYREEE (reference sequence). Sequenced input: peripheral blood. The TCR originated in a human donor in a cohort sampled during active COVID-19. This chain links TRBV5-4 with TRBJ2-1, with TRBD2 matching over 12 bases. The CDR3 nucleotides read TGTGCCAGCAGCTATCGGACTAGCGGGGAAAATGAGCAGTTCTTC. Its protein is CASSYRTSGENEQFF.